This passage covers 23 T cell receptor beta chains from one sample sequenced in a study of shared clonotypes between healthy human individuals. The data were produced by immunoSEQ multiplex PCR, yet TCRdb's version contains in-frame clones alone and is incomplete. The data contain over 2,000,000 clones, around 93% of them seen just once; the ten biggest clones take up roughly 1.7%. CD8 cells classed as naive were CD45RO-negative and positively selected for CCR7, excluding terminally differentiated effector memory CD45RA+ cells. Source material: naive CD8+ T cells from PBMCs. These TCRs come from a man aged 18 to 35 in good health. Some clones in this sample may be carry-over from other donors' samples.

The V call is TRBV5-1, the J call TRBJ2-1; D is perhaps TRBD2 (6 bases). Germline V gene data show CDR1 as SGHRS and CDR2 as YFSETQ. Between the trimmed V and J ends, which lost 0 bases and 9 bases, there was a span of 10 bases. This CDR3 region has 13 residues. The CDR3 nucleotides read TGCGCCAGCAGCTTGGCCCGGGGGAGTGAGCAGTTCTTC. It is translated as CASSLARGSEQFF.

The chain links TRBV7-3 to TRBJ2-5; D is perhaps TRBD1 (5 bases). The V gene's germline CDR1 is SGHTA and CDR2 FQGTGA. Trimming stripped 1 base from V and 4 bases from J, with 10 bases between. The CDR3 is made up of 14 amino acids. The CDR3 reads CASSLSGRAETQYF. Here the CDR3 DNA reads TGTGCCAGCAGCTTAAGTGGCAGGGCAGAGACCCAGTACTTC. The full variable domain, completed using reference TRBV7-3 and TRBJ2-5, is GAGVSQTPSNKVTEKGKYVELRCDPISGHTALYWYRQSLGQGPEFLIYFQGTGAADDSGLPNDRFFAVRPEGSVSTLKIQRTERGDSAVYLCASSLSGRAETQYFGPGTRLLVL.

The genes are TRBV15 and TRBJ2-1; D ambiguous. Germline V lookup: CDR1 LNHNV, CDR2 YYDKDF (reference sequence). The CDR3 has 14 amino acids. V was shortened by 3 bases and J by 4 bases, with 10 bases between the two germline ends. The CDR3 DNA is TGTGCCACCAGCAGCGGGCAGTTTTACAATGAGCAGTTCTTC. It codes for CATSSGQFYNEQFF. Supplemented by reference TRBV15 and TRBJ2-1, the full variable domain reads DAMVIQNPRYQVTQFGKPVTLSCSQTLNHNVMYWYQQKSSQAPKLLFHYYDKDFNNEADTPDNFQSRRPNTSFCFLDIRSPGLGDTAMYLCATSSGQFYNEQFFGPGTRLTVL.

The chain uses TRBV30 and TRBJ2-7; D call uncertain. This CDR3 is 14 amino acids long. With 4 bases removed from V and 3 bases from J, the gap between germline ends came to 16 bases. CDR1 GTSNPN and CDR2 SVGIG come from the germline V gene (reference sequence). CDR3 region: CAWTLPAGHYEQYF. CDR3 nucleotide sequence: TGTGCCTGGACCCTCCCCGCAGGCCACTACGAGCAGTACTTC.

This clone occurred once. Other DNA variants within this sample encode the same CDR3. The chain carries TRBV19 and TRBJ1-2; D is possibly TRBD1 (5 bases). Germline V lookup: CDR1 LNHDA, CDR2 SQIVND (reference sequence). Trimming took off 3 bases at V and 3 bases at J, with 8 bases between the two ends. This CDR3 region has 13 residues. The CDR3 DNA reads TGTGCCAGTAGTATTCGGGGGGACTATGGCTACACCTTC. Its protein is CASSIRGDYGYTF.

Turning to this clone: The germline gene is not matched at one end of the junction; a read error may be the cause. CDR3 DNA: TGTGCCAGCAGTTCCAGGGACAGGGGAGTATTC. Translation gives CASSSRDRGVF. The genes are TRBV27 and TRBJ2-7; TRBD1 aligns across 10 bases. Germline CDR1 reads MNHEY; CDR2 reads SMNVEV (reference sequence). The CDR3 consists of 11 residues.

The chain combines TRBV5-3 with TRBJ2-5; D call uncertain. TRBV5-3 is sorted into the ORF group, with uncertain function. The V end lost 1 base, the J end lost 9 bases, and 22 bases lay between the germline ends. The CDR3 length is 16 residues. CDR3: CARSLSIMNWKEAQYF. The CDR3, as DNA: TGTGCCAGAAGCTTGAGTATTATGAATTGGAAGGAAGCCCAGTACTTC.

This chain connects TRBV11-2 to TRBJ2-5, with 12 bases identical to TRBD1. Germline V gene sequence: CDR1 SGHAT, CDR2 FQNNGV. This CDR3 is 15 amino acids long. Trimming cost V 3 bases and J 5 bases; bases outside gene matches: 4. The CDR3 here is CASSFGTGGKETQYF. The CDR3 bases are TGTGCCAGCAGCTTTGGGACAGGGGGCAAGGAGACCCAGTACTTC. The whole variable domain, filled in from reference TRBV11-2 and TRBJ2-5, reads EAGVAQSPRYKIIEKRQSVAFWCNPISGHATLYWYQQILGQGPKLLIQFQNNGVVDDSQLPKDRFSAERLKGVDSTLKIQPAKLEDSAVYLCASSFGTGGKETQYFGPGTRLLVL.

The chain recombines TRBV28 with TRBJ2-7; the match to TRBD2 covers 8 bases. Germline lookup yields CDR1 MDHEN and CDR2 SYDVKM. The CDR3 contains 14 residues. V was clipped by 8 bases and J by 4 bases; unmatched bases: 10. As DNA, the CDR3 is TGTGCCAGCTGGCGGGGGGCGGGTCGTTACGAGCAGTACTTC. This encodes CASWRGAGRYEQYF.

The rearrangement links TRBV6-5 to TRBJ1-2; unclear D gene. In germline, CDR1 is MNHEY, CDR2 SVGAGI. V lost 2 bases, J lost 8 bases, and 6 bases lay in between. There are 11 residues in the CDR3. CDR3 sequence: CASSYGQGYTF. The CDR3 bases are TGTGCCAGCAGTTACGGGCAGGGCTACACCTTC.

This clone was counted once. The chain links TRBV2 to TRBJ2-1; D is unresolved. V lost 4 bases to trimming and J lost 6 bases, with 10 bases between them. This CDR3 comprises 13 residues. Germline CDR1 SNHLY, CDR2 FYNNEI. The CDR3: CASSVGRSNEQFF. The CDR3 DNA follows: TGTGCCAGCAGTGTCGGCAGGAGCAATGAGCAGTTCTTC.

J is TRBJ2-5 and V is TRBV13; D is possibly TRBD2 (6 bases). The germline CDR1 and CDR2 sequences are PRHDT and FYEKMQ (reference sequence). The CDR3 runs 15 residues. V was clipped by 2 bases and J by 3 bases, with 13 bases between them. The CDR3 sequence is CASSLRRESEETQYF. The DNA for the CDR3 is TGTGCCAGCAGCTTAAGGCGGGAATCCGAAGAGACCCAGTACTTC. Full variable domain (missing parts from reference TRBV13 and TRBJ2-5): AAGVIQSPRHLIKEKRETATLKCYPIPRHDTVYWYQQGPGQDPQFLISFYEKMQSDKGSIPDRFSAQQFSDYHSELNMSSLELGDSALYFCASSLRRESEETQYFGPGTRLLVL.

This chain connects TRBV27 to TRBJ1-2, with D unclear. This CDR3 has 15 residues. Trimming cost V 5 bases and J 5 bases, with 18 bases left between them. CDR1 MNHEY and CDR2 SMNVEV come from the germline V gene (reference sequence). CDR3 in amino acids: CASSPYAGGIYGYTF. The CDR3 DNA is TGTGCCAGCAGTCCCTATGCCGGAGGGATATATGGCTACACCTTC.

The genes are TRBV19 and TRBJ1-5, with a weak D call TRBD1 (5 bases). CDR1 is LNHDA, CDR2 SQIVND, per germline (reference sequence). This CDR3 has 16 amino acids. The germline V and J ends were trimmed by 9 bases and 0 bases, with 18 bases remaining between them. The CDR3 protein is CASRVGGSYSNQPQHF. CDR3 nucleotide sequence: TGTGCCAGCCGGGTGGGGGGGTCGTATAGCAATCAGCCCCAGCATTTT.

The chain uses TRBV27 and TRBJ2-7, with D perhaps matching TRBD1 (6 bases). Trimming left V 3 bases short and J 3 bases short, with 12 bases between. The CDR3 length is 14 residues. Germline assignment: CDR1 MNHEY and CDR2 SMNVEV (reference sequence). CDR3 sequence (DNA): TGTGCCAGCAGTTTCCGGGACACTAACTACGAGCAGTACTTC. It translates to CASSFRDTNYEQYF.

This rearrangement joins TRBV5-6 to TRBJ1-1; tentatively, D is TRBD1 (6 bases). Trimming took 3 bases from V and 3 from J, leaving 18 bases between them. The CDR3 sequence is 16 residues long. Germline values: CDR1 SGHDT, CDR2 YYEEEE. CDR3 sequence reads: CASSYYSGAPYTEAFF. CDR3 bases: TGTGCCAGCAGCTATTACTCAGGGGCCCCCTACACTGAAGCTTTCTTT.

As for this clone: The junction departs from the called germline gene at one end, perhaps through a read error. The CDR3 spells CASSIWTGANQPQHF. The CDR3 region has the DNA TGTGCCAGCAGTATATGGACAGGGGCTAATCAGCCCCAGCATTTT. This chain connects TRBV28 to TRBJ1-5, with TRBD1 identical over 9 bases. Germline values: CDR1 MDHEN, CDR2 SYDVKM. CDR3 length: 15 residues.

A single count supports this clone. The rearrangement uses TRBV21-1 and TRBJ2-6; the table gives TRBD2 as D, unverified against the DNA. TRBV21-1 is reported as a pseudogene. The CDR3 runs to 18 residues. The CDR3 nucleotides are TGTGCCAGCAGCAAAGGGCCCAGGGAGGGCAAAGGGGCCAACGTCCTGACTTTC. It specifies CASSKGPREGKGANVLTF.

Of note for this clone: Other nucleotide sequences from this sample produce the same CDR3. This chain uses TRBV9 with TRBJ1-2; possibly TRBD1 for D (6 bases). Germline CDR1 reads SGDLS; CDR2 reads YYNGEE. V was clipped by 1 base and J by 4 bases, with 8 bases between them. CDR3 length: 13 residues. Written as DNA, the CDR3 is TGTGCCAGCAGCGTAACAGGGTCCTATGGCTACACCTTC. Its protein is CASSVTGSYGYTF.

This clone was picked up one time. Within the sample, other DNA sequences also encode this same CDR3. This rearrangement joins TRBV28 to TRBJ2-5, with 8 bases identical to TRBD2. This CDR3 spans 15 amino acids. The J segment lost 4 bases and the V segment lost 1 base, leaving 5 bases of the junction unmatched. The germline V gene has CDR1 MDHEN and CDR2 SYDVKM. CDR3 bases: TGTGCCAGCAGTTTATATCGGGAGGGCCGAGAGACCCAGTACTTC. Translation: CASSLYREGRETQYF.

The rearrangement joins TRBV7-9 to TRBJ1-6; the match to TRBD1 covers 7 bases. CDR1 is SEHNR and CDR2 is FQNEAQ in the germline V gene (reference sequence). The CDR3 loop spans 17 amino acids. Losses at the gene ends were 2 bases for V and 5 bases for J; bases not matched to a gene: 9. CDR3 nucleotide sequence: TGTGCCAGCAGCTTAAACCGGGACAGAACCCATAATTCACCCCTCCACTTT. This gives the protein CASSLNRDRTHNSPLHF.

V usage is TRBV27 and J usage is TRBJ2-7, with no clear D. CDR3 size: 14 residues. The V gene lost 2 bases and the J gene lost 3 bases, with 11 bases spanning the gap. From germline, CDR1 is MNHEY and CDR2 SMNVEV (reference sequence). The DNA of the CDR3 is TGTGCCAGCAGTTTACTCGCCCGCAGCTACGAGCAGTACTTC. The encoded protein is CASSLLARSYEQYF.

The chain is built from TRBV27 and TRBJ2-3; 9 bases are shared with TRBD1. The CDR3 totals 15 residues. V shed 5 bases, J shed 2 bases, and the junction held 5 bases outside the gene matches. Germline CDR1 MNHEY, CDR2 SMNVEV (reference sequence). CDR3 bases: TGTGCCAGCAGTGCCCGGGACAGGGTCACAGATACGCAGTATTTT. The encoded protein is CASSARDRVTDTQYF.